This is a list of T cell receptor beta chains from one sample in a study of cytomegalovirus exposure and HLA in healthy donors. Clones were read by immunoSEQ multiplex PCR, and TCRdb kept only the in-frame ones, dropping some. This repertoire shows about 130,000 clones, over 8% found once; its top ten account for 4.5% to 5.5%. The sequencing sample was made of PBMCs. These receptors were collected from a middle-aged man in good health and CMV-seronegative. The CDR3 runs from the conserved cysteine through the conserved F or W. A D gene is named only where the DNA matches it firmly. Only some rows state a clone size, as once, few, many or a class for expanded clones.

TRBV9,.,.,TRBJ2-7,TGTGCCAGCAGCGTAGCGTCCGGGAGCTACGAGCAGTACTTC,CASSVASGSYEQYF
TRBV11-2,.,few,TRBJ1-1,TGTGCCAGCAGCTTCGGGGAAAGCACTGAAGCTTTCTTT,CASSFGESTEAFF
TRBV11-2,.,.,TRBJ1-1,TGTGCCAGCAGCTTTGAGGGTGACACTGAAGCTTTCTTT,CASSFEGDTEAFF
TRBV7-7,.,.,TRBJ2-1,TGTGCCAGCAGCTTAGACCGGGACAACAATGAGCAGTTCTTC,CASSLDRDNNEQFF
TRBV19,.,.,TRBJ1-5,TGTGCCAGTTCTCAGAGGGGGGGAGGGGGGCAGCCCCAGCATTTT,CASSQRGGGGQPQHF
TRBV23-1,.,.,TRBJ2-1,TGCGCCAGCAGTCAATCCACGTCCGGTTACAATGAGCAGTTCTTC,CASSQSTSGYNEQFF
TRBV4-1,.,.,TRBJ2-7,TGCGCCAGCAGCCTTGGGCAGGGCCCCTACGAGCAGTACTTC,CASSLGQGPYEQYF
TRBV9,.,few,TRBJ1-2,TGTGCCAGCAGCGTAGGGGCGACGCCGAACTATGGCTACACCTTC,CASSVGATPNYGYTF
TRBV6-6,.,few,TRBJ2-1,TGTGCCAGCAGTTACGAGCGGCATGAGCAGTTCTTC,CASSYERHEQFF
TRBV25-1,.,few,TRBJ1-1,TGTGCCAGCAGTGGAATTACGGGGAACACTGAAGCTTTCTTT,CASSGITGNTEAFF
TRBV30,.,.,TRBJ2-3,TGTGCCTGGAAAAGGGGGGATACGCAGTATTTT,CAWKRGDTQYF
TRBV29-1,.,few,TRBJ1-2,TGCAGCGTGCGGGATCAGGCACCTTACTATGGCTACACCTTC,CSVRDQAPYYGYTF
TRBV2,.,.,TRBJ2-7,TGTGCCAGCAGTGTTCGGTACGAGCAGTACTTC,CASSVRYEQYF
TRBV15,TRBD1,few,TRBJ1-1,TGTGCCACCAGCAGGGAAGACAGGGGAGCAGCTTTCTTT,CATSREDRGAAFF
TRBV19,TRBD2,.,TRBJ2-5,TGTGCCAGTAGCTCTGGGACTAGCGGGGAAGAGACCCAGTACTTC,CASSSGTSGEETQYF
TRBV27,.,.,TRBJ2-5,TGTGCCAGCCGGGTCTATGGGGACAAAGAGACCCAGTACTTC,CASRVYGDKETQYF
TRBV5-4,TRBD2,.,TRBJ2-2,TGTGCCAGCAGCTTGTTGGCGGGGGTGCGCACCGGGGAGCTGTTTTTT,CASSLLAGVRTGELFF
TRBV27,TRBD2,few,TRBJ2-7,TGTGCCAGCAGCCGGACAGCCGGGACTAGCGGGCCCTACGAGCAGTACTTC,CASSRTAGTSGPYEQYF
TRBV19,.,few,TRBJ1-5,TGTGCCAGTAGTATGAGTGAGCGGGCCAATCAGCCCCAGCATTTT,CASSMSERANQPQHF
TRBV10-1,TRBD2,.,TRBJ2-7,TGCGCCACCTCATCTAGCGGGAGGTCTAACGAGCAGTACTTC,CATSSSGRSNEQYF
TRBV28,.,few,TRBJ2-1,TGTGCCGCACGTGGGGGGTTGGGGCACAATGAGCAGTTCTTC,CAARGGLGHNEQFF
TRBV5-1,TRBD1,few,TRBJ1-2,TGCGCCAGCAGCACGGACAGGGGGCCGTCCTATGGCTACACCTTC,CASSTDRGPSYGYTF
TRBV27,TRBD1,.,TRBJ1-5,TGTGCCAGCAAGGGACAGGGGGGCAATCAGCCCCAGCATTTT,CASKGQGGNQPQHF
TRBV6-5,.,.,TRBJ1-1,TGTGCCAGCAGTGCCCAGGGATCCCTCAACACTGAAGCTTTCTTT,CASSAQGSLNTEAFF
TRBV4-2,.,.,TRBJ2-3,TGTGCCAGCAGCGGGCACTTAGTCTCAGATACGCAGTATTTT,CASSGHLVSDTQYF
TRBV5-1,.,.,TRBJ2-5,TGCGCCAGCAGCTTGGCCGTAACTTTAGAGACCCAGTACTTC,CASSLAVTLETQYF
TRBV4-1,TRBD2,few,TRBJ2-7,TGCGCCAGCAGCCCGGGACTAGCGGGGGGGTACGAGCAGTACTTC,CASSPGLAGGYEQYF
TRBV25-1,TRBD1,.,TRBJ2-1,TGTGCCACCGACAGGGGTAACTACAATGAGCAGTTCTTC,CATDRGNYNEQFF
TRBV29-1,.,few,TRBJ1-2,TGCAGCGTTGAAGATAAGCATTTAAACTATGGCTACACCTTC,CSVEDKHLNYGYTF
TRBV2,TRBD1,few,TRBJ2-1,TGTGCCAGCAGAGAAGGGACAGGGCTATACAATGAGCAGTTCTTC,CASREGTGLYNEQFF
TRBV6-1,.,few,TRBJ2-3,TGTGCCAGCAGTAGGGAGTTTGCTAGCACAGATACGCAGTATTTT,CASSREFASTDTQYF
TRBV4-3,TRBD1,few,TRBJ2-3,TGCGCCAGCAGCCAAGGGCAGGGGGCAACAGATACGCAGTATTTT,CASSQGQGATDTQYF
TRBV7-8,.,.,TRBJ1-5,TGTGCCGTTAACGGGGATAGCAATCAGCCCCAGCATTTT,CAVNGDSNQPQHF
TRBV5-4,TRBD2,few,TRBJ2-7,TGTGCCAGCAGCTTGGGACTAGCGCTCTCCTACGAGCAGTACTTC,CASSLGLALSYEQYF
TRBV7-9,.,.,TRBJ2-7,TGTGCCAGCAGCCCCCATCCCGCGCATCCCTACGAGCAGTACTTC,CASSPHPAHPYEQYF
TRBV11-2,TRBD2,few,TRBJ2-1,TGTGCCAGCAGCTCTGGGACTAGCGGGGGGCTCTACAATGAGCAGTTCTTC,CASSSGTSGGLYNEQFF
TRBV7-2,TRBD1,.,TRBJ2-7,TGTGCCAGCAGCTCAGGGCGAGGACAGGGAGAATACGAGCAGTACTTC,CASSSGRGQGEYEQYF